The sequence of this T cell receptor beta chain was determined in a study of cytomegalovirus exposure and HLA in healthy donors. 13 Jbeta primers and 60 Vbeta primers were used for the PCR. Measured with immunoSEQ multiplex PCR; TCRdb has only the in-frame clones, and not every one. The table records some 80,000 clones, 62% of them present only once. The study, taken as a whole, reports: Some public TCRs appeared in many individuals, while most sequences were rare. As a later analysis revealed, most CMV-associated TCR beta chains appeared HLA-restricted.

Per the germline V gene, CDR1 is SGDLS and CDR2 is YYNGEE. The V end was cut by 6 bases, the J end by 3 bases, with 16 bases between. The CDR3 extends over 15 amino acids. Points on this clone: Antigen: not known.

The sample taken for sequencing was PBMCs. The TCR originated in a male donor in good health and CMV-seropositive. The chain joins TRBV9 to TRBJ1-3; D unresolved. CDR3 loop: CASTPEGGFGNTIYF. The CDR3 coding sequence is TGTGCCAGCACCCCAGAAGGCGGGTTTGGAAACACCATATATTTT.